This T cell receptor (beta chain) comes out of a study of control samples from healthy donors and cancer patients. The V and J ends lost 5 bases and 4 bases, in that order; junction bases with no gene match: 4. CDR1 and CDR2 from the germline V gene are LNHNV and YYDKDF (reference sequence). This CDR3 is 13 amino acids long. Clones were sequenced by immunoSEQ multiplex PCR, and TCRdb holds only the in-frame ones, with some missing. The sample consists of about 70,000 clones, around 82% of them appearing once. The material sequenced was blood. The clonotype originates from a man aged 45-65 years in good health. The chain uses TRBV15 and TRBJ2-7; 8 bases are a match to TRBD1. CDR3 in amino acids: CATSGRTGYEQYF. CDR3 DNA sequence: TGTGCCACCAGCGGGCGGACAGGGTACGAGCAGTACTTC.